This is a list of T cell receptor beta chains from one sample in a study of CD8+CD57+ T cells in acquired aplastic anemia. MiXCR, applied by TCRdb to the reads, yields one record per CDR3 protein. The sample lists 450,000 to 600,000 distinct CDR3 sequences; more than 25% were seen once. Sample: sorted CD4+, CD8+, or CD8+CD57+ T cells (not recorded which) from PBMCs. The source of these receptors is a human donor with aplastic anemia. CDR3s include the opening cysteine and the closing phenylalanine or tryptophan. The D gene is left open where the match is weak. A row's size may be missing; if present it is once, few, many or a size class.

>-|TRBJ2-7|many|TRBV12-3/TRBV12-4
TGTGCCAGCAGTTTTCGTACACACGAGCAGTACTTC
CASSFRTHEQYF
>-|TRBJ1-6|-|TRBV10-3
TGTGCCATCAGTGCCGGATTGGGGGATTCACCCCTCCACTTT
CAISAGLGDSPLHF
>-|TRBJ2-3|few|TRBV11-2
TGTGCCAGCAGCTTAGGTTGGGATAGCACAGATACGCAGTATTTT
CASSLGWDSTDTQYF
>TRBD1|TRBJ1-1|-|TRBV4-1
TGCGCCAGCAAGTCACCGGGACAGGGCACTGAAGCTTTCTTT
CASKSPGQGTEAFF
>-|TRBJ2-5|-|TRBV29-1
TGCAGCGTTGAAGATACCGGTCGGGAGACCCAGTACTTC
CSVEDTGRETQYF
>-|TRBJ2-2|-|TRBV2
TGTGCCAGCAGTTCGCCTGTCGCGAACACCGGGGAGCTGTTTTTT
CASSSPVANTGELFF
>TRBD2|TRBJ2-5|-|TRBV7-6
TGTGCCAGCGGGAGGATCGTAAGGCGGGGGGGTCAAGAGACCCAGTACTTC
CASGRIVRRGGQETQYF
>-|TRBJ1-4|-|TRBV2
TGTGCCAGCACTGAAGACGGAGGAAAACTGTTTTTT
CASTEDGGKLFF
>TRBD1|TRBJ2-7|many|TRBV4-2
TGTGCCAGCAGCTCACGGACAGGGTCCTACGAGCAGTACTTC
CASSSRTGSYEQYF
>-|TRBJ1-5|many|TRBV20-1
TGCAGTGCGGGGACAAGCAATCAGCCCCAGCATTTT
CSAGTSNQPQHF
>TRBD1|TRBJ1-5|many|TRBV19
TGTGCCAGTAGCATGACAGGGGGTCGCAATCAGCCCCAGCATTTT
CASSMTGGRNQPQHF
>-|TRBJ1-5|-|TRBV7-8
TGTGCCAGCAGTGAACTTCCGAAGCAGCCCCAGCATTTT
CASSELPKQPQHF
>TRBD2|TRBJ2-1|-|TRBV20-1
TGCAGTGCTAGATTTCTAGCGGGATATAATGAGCAGTTCTTC
CSARFLAGYNEQFF
>TRBD1|TRBJ1-5|-|TRBV12-3/TRBV12-4
TGTGCCAGCAGACAGGGGGCAAATAGCAATCAGCCCCAGCATTTT
CASRQGANSNQPQHF
>-|TRBJ1-2|once|TRBV25-1
TGTGCCAGCAGTGCTCCTGGGGTGGAGGGGCCCCACTATGGCTACACCTTC
CASSAPGVEGPHYGYTF
>-|TRBJ1-5|-|TRBV15
TGTGCCACCAGCAGATCAGGGTTGAGGCAGCCCCAGCATTTT
CATSRSGLRQPQHF
>TRBD1|TRBJ1-3|-|TRBV13
TGTGCCAGCAGCTTCGGACAGGTCTCTGGAAACACCATATATTTT
CASSFGQVSGNTIYF
>-|TRBJ2-2|-|TRBV7-8
TGTGCCAGCAGCTCCCTTGGGGCCTACACCGGGGAGCTGTCTTTT
CASSSLGAYTGELSF
>-|TRBJ1-5|many|TRBV19
TGTGCCAGTAGTCAGGGACCATTGGCCAATCAGCCCCAGCATTTT
CASSQGPLANQPQHF
>-|TRBJ2-7|many|TRBV2
TGTGCCAGCAGTGAGGTAGTGGGGGCCCCCTCCTACGAGCAGTACTTC
CASSEVVGAPSYEQYF
>TRBD2|TRBJ2-7|-|TRBV5-4
TGTGCCAACCTAGCGGGGGGGATCTACGAGCAGTACTTC
CANLAGGIYEQYF
>-|TRBJ2-2|once|TRBV10-3
TGTGCCATCAGTGAGAGGGAGAACACCGGGGAGCTGTTTTTT
CAISERENTGELFF
>-|TRBJ1-1|few|TRBV19
TGTGCCAGTAGTATGGGAGACCCCGGGGGGTACGCTGAAGCTTTCTTT
CASSMGDPGGYAEAFF
>TRBD1|TRBJ1-6|many|TRBV5-5
TGTGCCAGCAGCACCGCAGGGGGTCCGCCAAATTCACCCCTCCACTTT
CASSTAGGPPNSPLHF
>-|TRBJ1-6|many|TRBV4-3
TGCGCCAGCAGCCAAGAAGGGGACTTAGGTTCACCCCTCCACTTT
CASSQEGDLGSPLHF